This entry lists 15 T cell receptor beta chains sequenced from one sample in a study of T-cell memory formation after mild COVID-19. TCRdb itself ran the 5' RACE reads through MiXCR, one entry per CDR3 protein. There are about 260,000 distinct CDR3 sequences in the sample; 16% occur only once, and 22% lies in the top ten. The specimen was PBMCs or a T cell subset sorted from them (not recorded which). The receptors derive from a man younger than 35 who had mild COVID-19 (a few samples of this study predate the infection). Cell type and time point are not known.

This rearrangement joins TRBV6-1 to TRBJ1-2; the D gene is possibly TRBD1 (5 bases). With 4 bases removed from V and 0 bases from J, the gap between germline ends came to 12 bases. Germline CDR1 is MNHNS and CDR2 is SASEGT. This CDR3 spans 15 amino acids. The CDR3 sequence: CASSVQGEANYGYTF. Here the CDR3 DNA reads TGTGCCAGCAGTGTCCAGGGTGAAGCTAACTATGGCTACACCTTC.

This clonotype was counted ten times or more. The V and J genes are TRBV11-1 and TRBJ2-1; no firm D call. The CDR3 is made up of 13 amino acids. CDR1 and CDR2 from the germline V gene are SGHAT and FQDESV (reference sequence). The V end was cut by 4 bases, the J end by 5 bases, with 9 bases between. CDR3 coding DNA: TGTGCCAGCAGCTCGGACCTTAACAATGAGCAGTTCTTC. Translated, it gives CASSSDLNNEQFF.

Comments on this clonotype: Being one base from a much bigger clone, this may be a read error. The rearrangement uses TRBV2 and TRBJ2-2; D unclear. The CDR3 has 14 residues. CDR1 is SNHLY and CDR2 is FYNNEI in the germline V gene. V dropped 3 bases and J dropped 1 base, with 6 bases sitting between them. The CDR3, as DNA: TGTGCCAGCAGTGACGGAATGAACACCGGGGAGCTGTTTTTT. This sequence encodes CASSDGMNTGELFF.

This clonotype was found a few times. V is TRBV5-5 and J is TRBJ2-1; 10 bases fit TRBD1. The germline CDR1 and CDR2 sequences are SGHKS and YYEKEE (reference sequence). This CDR3 spans 14 amino acids. With 2 bases clipped from V and 10 bases from J, the junction kept 6 bases outside the gene matches. The CDR3 sequence: CASSLGQGVGEQFF. The CDR3 coding sequence is TGTGCCAGCAGCTTAGGACAGGGGGTAGGGGAGCAGTTCTTC.

The chain couples TRBV30 to TRBJ2-3; D is ambiguous. Trimming took 1 base from V and 4 from J, leaving 9 bases between them. The CDR3 loop spans 13 amino acids. CDR1 is GTSNPN, CDR2 SVGIG, per germline (reference sequence). The CDR3 here is CAWSGGFADTQYF. For the CDR3, the DNA is TGTGCCTGGAGTGGGGGTTTCGCAGATACGCAGTATTTT.

This clonotype was seen only a few times. CDR3 coding DNA: TGCGCCAGCAGCTCCGGGTCAGCTTCAAGCTCCTACAATGAGCAGTTCTTC. Residues: CASSSGSASSSYNEQFF. The V gene is TRBV5-1, the J gene TRBJ2-1; no clear D gene. The V end was cut by 3 bases, the J end by 0 bases, with 16 bases between. The length of the CDR3 is 17 residues. Germline V lookup: CDR1 SGHRS, CDR2 YFSETQ.

This clonotype was observed many times. The chain carries TRBV20-1 and TRBJ2-5; TRBD2 agrees at 10 bases. J was trimmed by 5 bases and V by 5 bases; bases with no gene match: 14. CDR1 is DFQATT and CDR2 is SNEGSKA in the germline V gene (reference sequence). This CDR3 is built from 16 residues. The CDR3 coding sequence is TGCAGTGCTCCTATACTAGCGGGGCACCGCCCGGAGACCCAGTACTTC. Translation: CSAPILAGHRPETQYF.

This clonotype came up many times. J is TRBJ1-5 and V is TRBV7-2, with TRBD1 identical over 10 bases. The CDR3 spans 15 residues. Germline values: CDR1 SGHTA, CDR2 FQGNSA. The V segment lost 5 bases and the J segment 2 bases; nucleotides outside the gene matches: 3. The CDR3 sequence is CASSPDRGRNQPQHF. Here the CDR3 DNA reads TGTGCCAGCAGCCCTGACAGGGGGCGCAATCAGCCCCAGCATTTT.

Worth noting for this clonotype: The germline gene is not matched at one end of the junction; a read error may be the cause. The chain employs TRBV23-1 and TRBJ1-1; D unclear. TRBV23-1 is filed as an ORF, its function uncertain. The CDR3 loop spans 16 amino acids. CDR3 nucleotide sequence: TGCGCCAGCTGTCAATCCGGCCCCAGAGTGGAAACTGAAGCTTTCTTT. Its translation: CASCQSGPRVETEAFF.

The chain combines TRBV20-1 with TRBJ1-5, with 8 positions matching TRBD1. The CDR3 sequence is 16 residues long. Germline values: CDR1 DFQATT, CDR2 SNEGSKA (reference sequence). V was clipped by 5 bases and J by 3 bases; unmatched bases: 12. CDR3 region: CSARSFGTGPNQPQHF. CDR3 nucleotide sequence: TGCAGTGCTCGGAGCTTCGGGACAGGACCCAATCAGCCCCAGCATTTT.

The rearrangement uses TRBV12-3 or TRBV12-4 and TRBJ2-1; tentatively, D is TRBD1 (6 bases). V lost 8 bases to trimming and J lost 4 bases, with 12 bases between them. There are 13 residues in the CDR3. CDR3 in amino acids: CASGRQAYNEQFF. CDR3 in DNA: TGTGCCAGCGGAAGACAGGCGTACAATGAGCAGTTCTTC.

This clonotype was recorded many times. The rearrangement joins TRBV27 to TRBJ1-2; 9 positions match TRBD1. Germline trimming cut 6 bases from V and 1 base from J; bases unmatched to any gene: 6. Germline CDR1 reads MNHEY; CDR2 reads SMNVEV (reference sequence). The CDR3 runs 15 residues. CDR3 protein: CASSPGTGINYGYTF. CDR3 bases: TGTGCCAGCAGCCCCGGGACAGGGATTAACTATGGCTACACCTTC.

This chain links TRBV6-1 with TRBJ1-1; 7 nucleotides align to TRBD1. CDR3 length: 13 residues. After removal of 4 bases from V and 3 bases from J, the junction contained 2 bases not matched to a gene. Per the germline V gene, CDR1 is MNHNS and CDR2 is SASEGT. The CDR3 reads CASSATGDTEAFF. In DNA form, the CDR3 reads TGTGCCAGCAGTGCCACAGGGGACACTGAAGCTTTCTTT.

This clonotype has only one observation. The chain recombines TRBV28 with TRBJ1-2; D ambiguous. The CDR3 is 14 amino acids. Trimming took 5 bases from V and 4 from J, leaving 14 bases between them. Germline V gene sequence: CDR1 MDHEN, CDR2 SYDVKM. The CDR3 DNA reads as TGTGCCAGCAGTGGCCCGGAGCGGGCCTATGGCTACACCTTC. It yields the protein CASSGPERAYGYTF.

This clonotype was picked up a small number of times. V is TRBV6-6 and J is TRBJ2-1; 15 nucleotides line up with TRBD2. The germline CDR1 and CDR2 sequences are MNHNY and SVGAGI (reference sequence). CDR3 length equals 16 residues. V lost 8 bases and J lost 4; bases outside the gene matches: 6. The CDR3 region is CASRRTSGGGYNEQFF. In nucleotides, the CDR3 is TGTGCCAGCCGCCGGACTAGCGGGGGGGGATACAATGAGCAGTTCTTC.